This T cell receptor (beta chain) came from a study of shared clonotypes between healthy human individuals. A single count supports this clone. Libraries were prepared by immunoSEQ multiplex PCR; TCRdb keeps only in-frame clonotypes and omits some of them. This sample has about 1.5 million clones, with 95% to 97% found just once. The sequence was obtained from a man aged 25 to 40 in good health. The sequencing sample was made of naive CD4+ T cells sorted from blood. Subset noted: CD45RA+ positively selected.

The CDR3: CASSLGTGWKFF. CDR3 nucleotides: TGTGCCAGCAGCTTAGGGACAGGGTGGAAGTTCTTC. The chain joins TRBV7-2 to TRBJ2-1; 8 bases line up with TRBD1. Trimming cost V 1 base and J 14 bases; bases outside gene matches: 4. Germline lookup yields CDR1 SGHTA and CDR2 FQGNSA. The CDR3 is 12 residues long.